These 7 T cell receptor beta chains came from one sample sequenced in a study of T cell changes during pregnancy in multiple sclerosis. Only in-frame clones appear in the TCRdb table, and some are missing; sequencing was by immunoSEQ multiplex PCR. The table lists under 70,000 clones, roughly 91% of them singletons. Sequences were derived from peripheral blood, sampled in the third trimester of pregnancy. The receptors here all came from a female donor in good health, enrolled as a control in a pregnancy study.

This clone was detected once. This chain joins TRBV4-1 and TRBJ2-3; 8 nucleotides agree with TRBD2. CDR3 length: 16 residues. Losses at the gene ends were 1 base for V and 8 bases for J; bases not matched to a gene: 11. In germline, CDR1 is MGHRA, CDR2 YSYEKL. CDR3 protein: CASSQASSGRSATQYF. DNA of the CDR3: TGCGCCAGCAGCCAAGCATCCAGCGGGAGATCCGCTACGCAGTATTTT.

The rearrangement uses TRBV5-1 and TRBJ2-3; 10 nucleotides line up with TRBD2. Germline V gene sequence: CDR1 SGHRS, CDR2 YFSETQ. V trimming: 3 bases; J trimming: 6 bases; junction bases outside the gene matches: 10. This CDR3 contains 16 residues. CDR3 coding DNA: TGCGCCAGCAGCTCGAGCGGGAGGGCCGAGTCTGATACGCAGTATTTT. Protein sequence: CASSSSGRAESDTQYF.

V is TRBV29-1 and J is TRBJ2-2, with D possibly being TRBD1 (6 bases). The germline gives CDR1 SQVTM, CDR2 ANQGSEA. The CDR3 has 13 residues. The V gene lost 6 bases and the J gene lost 7 bases, with 15 bases spanning the gap. DNA for the CDR3: TGCAGCGTCCGACAGGTTAATGACGGGGAGCTGTTTTTT. It encodes CSVRQVNDGELFF.

The chain links TRBV2 to TRBJ2-7; tentatively, D is TRBD2 (5 bases). The CDR3 sequence is 14 residues long. V was cut by 6 bases and J by 3 bases, with 15 bases left in between. Germline V gene lookup returns CDR1 SNHLY and CDR2 FYNNEI. DNA for the CDR3: TGTGCCAGCAGGGGAGAACTGTGGGTCTACGAGCAGTACTTC. This gives the protein CASRGELWVYEQYF.

The gene calls are TRBV7-8 and TRBJ1-3, with 9 nucleotides matching TRBD1. V was clipped by 5 bases and J by 0 bases; unmatched bases: 8. The CDR3 sequence is 17 residues long. Germline loops: CDR1 SGHVS, CDR2 FQNEAQ. The CDR3 DNA follows: TGTGCCAGCAGCCTATGGACAGGGGCATCCTCTGGAAACACCATATATTTT. Translated: CASSLWTGASSGNTIYF.

This clone was detected only once. This sequence joins TRBV4-2 and TRBJ2-5; possible D gene TRBD2, 5 bases. The CDR3 has 14 residues. The germline V and J ends were trimmed by 0 bases and 7 bases, with 12 bases remaining between them. Germline V gene lookup returns CDR1 LGHNA and CDR2 YNFKEQ. CDR3 DNA: TGTGCCAGCAGCCAAGATGCGAGGGTGTCGACCCAGTACTTC. Amino acid sequence: CASSQDARVSTQYF.

The rearrangement joins TRBV7-8 to TRBJ1-5; weak D call: TRBD1 (5 bases). Trimming removed 2 bases from V and 3 bases from J, with 8 bases in between. CDR1 is SGHVS and CDR2 is FQNEAQ in the germline V gene. CDR3 length equals 14 residues. The CDR3 is CASSLRGVNQPQHF. DNA of the CDR3: TGTGCCAGCAGCTTACGGGGGGTCAATCAGCCCCAGCATTTT.